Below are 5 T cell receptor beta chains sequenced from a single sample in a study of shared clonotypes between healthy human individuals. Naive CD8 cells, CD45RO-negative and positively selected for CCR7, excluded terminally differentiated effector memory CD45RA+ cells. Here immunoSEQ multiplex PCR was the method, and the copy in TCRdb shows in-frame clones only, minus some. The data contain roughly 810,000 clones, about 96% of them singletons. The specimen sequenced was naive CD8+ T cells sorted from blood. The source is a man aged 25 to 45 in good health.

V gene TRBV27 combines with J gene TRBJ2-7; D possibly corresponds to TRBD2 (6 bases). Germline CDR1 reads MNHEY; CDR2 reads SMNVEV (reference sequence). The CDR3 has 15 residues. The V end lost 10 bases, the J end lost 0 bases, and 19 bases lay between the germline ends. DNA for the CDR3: TGTGCCACCCTATATGTGCGGGAAAGCTCCTACGAGCAGTACTTC. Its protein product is CATLYVRESSYEQYF.

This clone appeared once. CDR3 coding DNA: TGTGCCAGCAGTTCGGGGGGTAGAGTCGGGCAGCCCCAGCATTTT. Protein product: CASSSGGRVGQPQHF. The chain employs TRBV27 and TRBJ1-5, with a tentative D call TRBD1 (5 bases). Trimming cost V 4 bases and J 7 bases, with 17 bases left between them. The length of the CDR3 is 15 residues. CDR1 and CDR2 from the germline V gene are MNHEY and SMNVEV (reference sequence).

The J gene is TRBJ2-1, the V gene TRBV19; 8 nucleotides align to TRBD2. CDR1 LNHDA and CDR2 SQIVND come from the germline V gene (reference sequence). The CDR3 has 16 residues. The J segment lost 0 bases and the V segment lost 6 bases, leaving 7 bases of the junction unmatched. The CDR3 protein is CASSQTSESSYNEQFF. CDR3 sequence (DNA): TGTGCCAGTAGCCAGACTAGCGAGAGCTCCTACAATGAGCAGTTCTTC.

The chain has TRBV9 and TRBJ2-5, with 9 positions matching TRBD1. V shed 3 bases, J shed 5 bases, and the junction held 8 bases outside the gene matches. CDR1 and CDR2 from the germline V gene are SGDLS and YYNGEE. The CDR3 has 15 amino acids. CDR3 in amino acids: CASSAWTGALETQYF. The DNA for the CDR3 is TGTGCCAGCAGCGCTTGGACAGGGGCCTTGGAGACCCAGTACTTC. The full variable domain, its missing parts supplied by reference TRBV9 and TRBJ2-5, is DSGVTQTPKHLITATGQRVTLRCSPRSGDLSVYWYQQSLDQGLQFLIQYYNGEERAKGNILERFSAQQFPDLHSELNLSSLELGDSALYFCASSAWTGALETQYFGPGTRLLVL.

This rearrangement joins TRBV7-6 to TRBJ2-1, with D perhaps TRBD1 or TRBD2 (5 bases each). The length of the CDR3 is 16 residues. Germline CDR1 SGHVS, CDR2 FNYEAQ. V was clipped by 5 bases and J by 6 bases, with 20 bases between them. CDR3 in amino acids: CASSRKRGGLSNEQFF. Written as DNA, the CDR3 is TGTGCCAGCAGCCGCAAGAGGGGCGGGTTAAGCAATGAGCAGTTCTTC.